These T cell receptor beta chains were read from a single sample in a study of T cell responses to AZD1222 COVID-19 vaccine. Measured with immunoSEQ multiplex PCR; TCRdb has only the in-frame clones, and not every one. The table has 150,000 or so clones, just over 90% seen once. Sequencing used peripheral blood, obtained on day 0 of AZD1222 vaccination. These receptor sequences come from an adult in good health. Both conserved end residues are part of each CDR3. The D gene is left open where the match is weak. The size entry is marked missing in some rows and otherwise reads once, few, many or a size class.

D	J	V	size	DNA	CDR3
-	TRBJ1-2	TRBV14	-	TGTGCCAGCAGCCGACCCCTCGGGACCGGGGCCGATGGCTACACCTTC	CASSRPLGTGADGYTF
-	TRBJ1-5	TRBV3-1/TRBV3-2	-	TGTGCCAGCAGCCAAGATATGGGCAGTAATCAGCCCCAGCATTTT	CASSQDMGSNQPQHF
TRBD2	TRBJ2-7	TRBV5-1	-	TGCGCCAGCAGCCCTCCGGGGAGGGGTACCTACGAGCAGTACTTC	CASSPPGRGTYEQYF
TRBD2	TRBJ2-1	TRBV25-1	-	TGTGCCAGCAGTGAATGGCCTAGCGGGAACGGTGAGCAGTTCTTC	CASSEWPSGNGEQFF
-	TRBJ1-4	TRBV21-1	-	TGTGCCAGCAGACCCGACCGGGGGCTCCGAGCAACTAATGAAAAACTGTTTTTT	CASRPDRGLRATNEKLFF
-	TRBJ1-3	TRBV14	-	TGTGCCAGCAGCCAAGTAGGGGGAAACACCATATATTTT	CASSQVGGNTIYF
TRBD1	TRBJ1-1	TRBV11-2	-	TGTGCCAGCAGCCTTATCCTCGGAGGGGGACAGGGGGCTTTCTTT	CASSLILGGGQGAFF
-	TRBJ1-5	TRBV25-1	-	TGTGCCAGCAGTGAAAGTACAGGGAGGAATCAGCCCCAGCATTTT	CASSESTGRNQPQHF
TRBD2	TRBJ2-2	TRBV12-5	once	TGTGCTAGTGTCTTTACCGGGACTAGCGGGCGATTCACCGGGGAGCTGTTTTTT	CASVFTGTSGRFTGELFF
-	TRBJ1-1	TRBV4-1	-	TGCGCCAGCAGCCCGGAACACGCAGGGGCCGGGCAGGCTTTCTTT	CASSPEHAGAGQAFF
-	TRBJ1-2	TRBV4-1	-	TGCGCCAGCAGCCCGAATTTCGGGACAAGATCTATGGCGGGCACGGGCTACACCTTC	CASSPNFGTRSMAGTGYTF
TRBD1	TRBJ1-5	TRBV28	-	TGTGCCAGCAGTTTCACACGACAGGGGGCTAATCAGCCCCAGCATTTT	CASSFTRQGANQPQHF
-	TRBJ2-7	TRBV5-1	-	TGCGCCAGCAGCTTGATGAGGGGGGGCTACGAGCAGTACTTC	CASSLMRGGYEQYF
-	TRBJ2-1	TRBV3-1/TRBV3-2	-	TGTGCCAGCAGCCAAGTTCTAGGCCTACATCTAGACAATGAGCAGTTCTTC	CASSQVLGLHLDNEQFF
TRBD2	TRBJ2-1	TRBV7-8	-	TGTGCCAGCAGCTTAGTGGGACTACTTACTGGAAGGAGCTCCTACAATGAGCAGTTCTTC	CASSLVGLLTGRSSYNEQFF
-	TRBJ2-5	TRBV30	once	TGTGCCTGGAGTGGGGTCGGGGAGACCCAGTACTTC	CAWSGVGETQYF
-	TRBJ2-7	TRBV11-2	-	TGTGCCAGCAGCTCCCTTTGGGAGCAGTACTTC	CASSSLWEQYF
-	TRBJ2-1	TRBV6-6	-	TGTGCCAGCAGTTTCGGGGACTCCCACAATGAGCAGTTCTTC	CASSFGDSHNEQFF
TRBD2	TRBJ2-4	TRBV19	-	TGTGCCAGTAGTACCTTCCTAGCGGGAGCCAAAAACATTCAGTACTTC	CASSTFLAGAKNIQYF
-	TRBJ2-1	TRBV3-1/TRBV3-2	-	TGTGCCAGCAGCCAAGAGCGGACTCGAGCCTACAATGAGCAGTTCTTC	CASSQERTRAYNEQFF
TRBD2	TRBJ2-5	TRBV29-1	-	TGCAGCGTTGAAAAGGTCGGACTAGCGACGGAGACCCAGTACTTC	CSVEKVGLATETQYF
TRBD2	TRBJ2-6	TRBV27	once	TGTGCCAGCAGTTTCGGAGCGGGAGTCGATGGGGCCAACGTCCTGACTTTC	CASSFGAGVDGANVLTF
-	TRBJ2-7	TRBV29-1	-	TGCAGCGTGAAGGACAGCAAATTCGACGAGCAGTACTTC	CSVKDSKFDEQYF
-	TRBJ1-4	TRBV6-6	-	TGTGCCAGCAGTTACTCAGCTAATGAAAAACTGTTTTTT	CASSYSANEKLFF
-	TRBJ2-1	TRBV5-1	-	TGCGCCAGCAGCTTGGGCCCAGTTACGGGACACCCCCCGGGGGATGAGCAGTTCTTC	CASSLGPVTGHPPGDEQFF
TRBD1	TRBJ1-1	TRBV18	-	TGTGCCAGCTCGTCCAGAGGACAGGGGGCTTATTTGAACACTGAAGCTTTCTTT	CASSSRGQGAYLNTEAFF
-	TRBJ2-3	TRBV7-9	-	TGTGCCAGCAGCTTTCCAGGAGGGTCCGCAGATACGCAGTATTTT	CASSFPGGSADTQYF
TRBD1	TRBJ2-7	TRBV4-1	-	TGCGCCAGCAGCCAAGTGACAGGGGGCTACGAGCAGTACTTC	CASSQVTGGYEQYF
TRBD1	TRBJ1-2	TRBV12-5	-	TGTGCTAGTGGTCCAGGGGGCGCGGAGGGCTACACCTTC	CASGPGGAEGYTF
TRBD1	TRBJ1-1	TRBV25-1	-	TGTGCCAGCAGTGAAACAGGGGCGATTTTTGAAGCTTTCTTT	CASSETGAIFEAFF
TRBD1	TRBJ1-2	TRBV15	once	TGTGCCACCAGCGGGGGGACCTTACAGGGGGCCGATGGCTACACCTTC	CATSGGTLQGADGYTF
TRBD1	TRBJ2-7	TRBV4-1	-	TGCGCCAGCAGCCCAGACAGGGGCTCCTACGAGCAGTACTTC	CASSPDRGSYEQYF
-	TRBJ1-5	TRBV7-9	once	TGTGCCAGCAGCTCCGGAGACAGTTACAGTCAGCCCCAGCATTTT	CASSSGDSYSQPQHF
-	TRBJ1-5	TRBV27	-	TGTGCCAGCACCACCGGCCATCAGCCCCAGCATTTT	CASTTGHQPQHF
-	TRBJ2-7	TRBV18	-	TGTGCCAGCTCACCACTCAGGAGCTCCTACGAGCAGTACTTC	CASSPLRSSYEQYF
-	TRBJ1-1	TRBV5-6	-	TGTGCCAGCAGCTTGGAACAGGGATTGGGGACTGAAGCTTTCTTT	CASSLEQGLGTEAFF
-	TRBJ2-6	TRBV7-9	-	TGTGCCAGCAGCCAACAGGTGGACGGGGCCAACGTCCTGACTTTC	CASSQQVDGANVLTF
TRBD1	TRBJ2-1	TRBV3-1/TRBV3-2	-	TGTGCCAGCAGCCAAGTTGCGGGACAGGGGGCCAATGAGCAGTTCTTC	CASSQVAGQGANEQFF
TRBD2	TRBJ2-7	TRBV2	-	TGTGCCAGCAGACCCGCGACTAGCGTACCCTACGAGCAGTACTTC	CASRPATSVPYEQYF
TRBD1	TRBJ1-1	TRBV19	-	TGTGCCAGTAGTTCACAGGGGACTGAAGCTTTCTTT	CASSSQGTEAFF
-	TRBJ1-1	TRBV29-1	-	TGCAGCGTAGCGGAGGGGGGCACTGAAGCTTTCTTT	CSVAEGGTEAFF
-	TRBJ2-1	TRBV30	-	TGTGCCTGGAGCATCCCCCAGGGGGGGTTAGGTAATGAGCAGTTCTTC	CAWSIPQGGLGNEQFF
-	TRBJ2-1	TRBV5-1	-	TGCGCCAGCAGCTTGGATACTAGCTCCTACAATGAGCAGTTCTTC	CASSLDTSSYNEQFF
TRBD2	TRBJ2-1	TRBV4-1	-	TGCGCCAGCAGCGTCCGGTGGGGGGGGAGCTCCTACAATGAGCAGTTCTTC	CASSVRWGGSSYNEQFF
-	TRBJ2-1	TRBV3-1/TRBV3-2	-	TGTGCCAGCAGCCTCTCCAGGGAGCAGTTCTTC	CASSLSREQFF
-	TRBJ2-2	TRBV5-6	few	TGTGCCAGCAGCTTACCGGGACCGACTAGGGAGCTGTTTTTT	CASSLPGPTRELFF
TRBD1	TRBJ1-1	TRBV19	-	TGTGCCAGTAGGATCCCGGGACAGGGGCTTCCTGAAGCTTTCTTT	CASRIPGQGLPEAFF
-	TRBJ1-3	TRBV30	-	TGTGCCTGGAGTGTACGAGGAGGAACACACGGAAACACCATATATTTT	CAWSVRGGTHGNTIYF
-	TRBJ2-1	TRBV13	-	TGTGCCAGCAGCGTTAGCGGAGGGGGCTACAATGAGCAGTTCTTC	CASSVSGGGYNEQFF
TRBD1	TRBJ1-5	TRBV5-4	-	TGTGCCAGCAGCTTGGTCCGCGAGACAGGGGTAGGCAATCAGCCCCAGCATTTT	CASSLVRETGVGNQPQHF
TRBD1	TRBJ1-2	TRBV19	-	TGTGCCAGTAGCATATCGACAGGGGGCGACTATGGCTACACCTTC	CASSISTGGDYGYTF
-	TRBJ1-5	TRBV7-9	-	TGTGCCAGCAGCTTAGGGCAGGGTGAACAGCCCCAGCATTTT	CASSLGQGEQPQHF
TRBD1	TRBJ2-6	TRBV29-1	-	TGCAGCGTTGGGGACAGGGGGCCTTCCTACTCTGGGGCCAACGTCCTGACTTTC	CSVGDRGPSYSGANVLTF
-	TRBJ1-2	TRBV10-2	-	TGCGCCAGCAGTGACCTCAGGGGTAGCTATGGCTACACCTTC	CASSDLRGSYGYTF
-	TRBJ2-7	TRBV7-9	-	TGTGCCAGCAGCCCTAGGGGGGCCTACGAGCAGTACTTC	CASSPRGAYEQYF
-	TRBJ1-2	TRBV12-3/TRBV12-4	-	TGTGCCAGCAGTCAGGACAGAGGCTATGGCTACACCTTC	CASSQDRGYGYTF
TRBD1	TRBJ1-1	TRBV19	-	TGTGCCAGTAGCGGGACAGGGGGAATTCCGCGTGCTGAAGCTTTCTTT	CASSGTGGIPRAEAFF
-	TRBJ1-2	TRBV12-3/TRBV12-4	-	TGTGCCAGCAGTTTTCAGGGGCAGGCTGGCTACACCTTC	CASSFQGQAGYTF
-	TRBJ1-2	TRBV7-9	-	TGTGCCAGCAGTTACAAGACAGGATCCTATGGCTACACCTTC	CASSYKTGSYGYTF